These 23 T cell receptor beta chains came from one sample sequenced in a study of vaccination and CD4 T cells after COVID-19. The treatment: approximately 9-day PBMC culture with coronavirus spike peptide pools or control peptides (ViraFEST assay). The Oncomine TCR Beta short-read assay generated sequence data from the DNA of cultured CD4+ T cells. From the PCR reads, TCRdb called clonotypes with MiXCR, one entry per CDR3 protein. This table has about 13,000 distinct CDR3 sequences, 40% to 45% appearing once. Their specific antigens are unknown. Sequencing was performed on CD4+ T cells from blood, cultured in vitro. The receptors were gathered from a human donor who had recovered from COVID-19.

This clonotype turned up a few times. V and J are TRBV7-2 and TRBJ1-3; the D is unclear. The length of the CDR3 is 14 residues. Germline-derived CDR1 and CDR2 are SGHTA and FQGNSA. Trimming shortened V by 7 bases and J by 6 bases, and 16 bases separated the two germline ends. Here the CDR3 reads CASTKDGRENTIYF. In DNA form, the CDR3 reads TGTGCCAGCACCAAGGACGGGAGGGAAAACACCATATATTTT. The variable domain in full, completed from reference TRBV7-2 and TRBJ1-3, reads GAGVSQSPSNKVTEKGKDVELRCDPISGHTALYWYRQSLGQGLEFLIYFQGNSAPDKSGLPSDRFSAERTGGSVSTLTIQRTQQEDSAVYLCASTKDGRENTIYFGEGSWLTVV.

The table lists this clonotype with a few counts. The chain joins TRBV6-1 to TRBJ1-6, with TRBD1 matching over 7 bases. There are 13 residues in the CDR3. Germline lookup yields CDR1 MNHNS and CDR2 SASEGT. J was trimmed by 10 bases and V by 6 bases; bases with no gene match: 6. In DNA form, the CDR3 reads TGTGCCAGCAGAAGACAGGGAAGATCACCCCTCCACTTT. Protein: CASRRQGRSPLHF.

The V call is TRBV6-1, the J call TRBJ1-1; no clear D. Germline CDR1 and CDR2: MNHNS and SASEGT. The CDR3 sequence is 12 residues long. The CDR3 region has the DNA TGTGCTCTTCAGGTCTGGGGCACTGAAGCTTTCTTT. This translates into CALQVWGTEAFF.

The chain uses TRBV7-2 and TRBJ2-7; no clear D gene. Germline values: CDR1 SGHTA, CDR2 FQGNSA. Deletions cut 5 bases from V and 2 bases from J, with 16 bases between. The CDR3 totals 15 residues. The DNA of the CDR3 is TGTGCCAGCAGCAAAAAACTGACGGATGCCTACGAGCAGTACTTC. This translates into CASSKKLTDAYEQYF. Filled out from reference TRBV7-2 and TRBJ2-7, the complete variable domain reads GAGVSQSPSNKVTEKGKDVELRCDPISGHTALYWYRQSLGQGLEFLIYFQGNSAPDKSGLPSDRFSAERTGGSVSTLTIQRTQQEDSAVYLCASSKKLTDAYEQYFGPGTRLTVT.

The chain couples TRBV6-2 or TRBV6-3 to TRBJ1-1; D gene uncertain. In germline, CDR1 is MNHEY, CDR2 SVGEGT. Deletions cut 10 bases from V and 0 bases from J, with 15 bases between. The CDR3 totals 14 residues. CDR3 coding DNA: TGTGCCACCTCGGCCGGCTGGGTGAACACTGAAGCTTTCTTT. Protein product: CATSAGWVNTEAFF.

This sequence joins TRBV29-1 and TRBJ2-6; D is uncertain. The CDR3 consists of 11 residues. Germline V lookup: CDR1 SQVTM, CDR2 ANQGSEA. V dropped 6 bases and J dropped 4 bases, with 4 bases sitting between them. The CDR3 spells CSVEGANVLTF. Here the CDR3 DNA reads TGCAGCGTGGAGGGGGCCAACGTCCTGACTTTC. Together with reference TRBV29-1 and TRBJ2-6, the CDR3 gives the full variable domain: SAVISQKPSRDICQRGTSLTIQCQVDSQVTMMFWYRQQPGQSLTLIATANQGSEATYESGFVIDKFPISRPNLTFSTLTVSNMSPEDSSIYLCSVEGANVLTFGAGSRLTVL.

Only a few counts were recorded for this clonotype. The CDR3 DNA reads as TGCAGTGCGAGCGTGGCGGGGGGCAATAATTCACCCCTCCACTTT. This codes for CSASVAGGNNSPLHF. The J gene is TRBJ1-6, the V gene TRBV20-1; a possible D gene is TRBD1 (6 bases). Trimming cost V 6 bases and J 5 bases, with 17 bases left between them. CDR1 and CDR2 from the germline V gene are DFQATT and SNEGSKA (reference sequence). There are 15 residues in the CDR3.

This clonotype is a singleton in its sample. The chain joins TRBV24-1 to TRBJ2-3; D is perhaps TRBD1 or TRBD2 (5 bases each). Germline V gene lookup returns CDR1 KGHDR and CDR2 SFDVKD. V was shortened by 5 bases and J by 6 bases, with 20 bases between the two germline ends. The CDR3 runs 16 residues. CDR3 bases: TGTGCCACCAGTGCCCAGGGTAAAGGCGGGTTGGATACGCAGTATTTT. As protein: CATSAQGKGGLDTQYF.

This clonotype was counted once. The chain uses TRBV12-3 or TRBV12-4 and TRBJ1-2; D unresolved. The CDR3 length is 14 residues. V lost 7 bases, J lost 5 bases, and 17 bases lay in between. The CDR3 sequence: CASTKTVQPYGYTF. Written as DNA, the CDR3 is TGTGCCAGCACCAAGACTGTACAGCCTTATGGCTACACCTTC.

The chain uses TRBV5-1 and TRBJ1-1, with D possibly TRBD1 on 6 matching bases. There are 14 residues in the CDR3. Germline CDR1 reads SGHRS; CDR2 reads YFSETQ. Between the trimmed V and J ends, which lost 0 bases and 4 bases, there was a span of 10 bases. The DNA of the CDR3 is TGCGCCAGCAGCTTGGACGGGGGGGCCACTGAAGCTTTCTTT. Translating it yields CASSLDGGATEAFF.

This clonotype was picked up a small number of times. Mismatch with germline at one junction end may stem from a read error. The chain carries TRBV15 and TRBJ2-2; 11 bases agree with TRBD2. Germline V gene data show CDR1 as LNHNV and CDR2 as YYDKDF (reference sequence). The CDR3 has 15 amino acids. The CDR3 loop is CATSRGLADTSWLIF. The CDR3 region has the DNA TGTGCCACCAGCAGGGGACTAGCGGATACAAGTTGGTTGATTTTT.

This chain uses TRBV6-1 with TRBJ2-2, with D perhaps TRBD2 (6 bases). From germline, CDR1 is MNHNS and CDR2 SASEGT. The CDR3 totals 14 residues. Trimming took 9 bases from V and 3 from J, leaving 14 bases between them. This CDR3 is CASRELRHTGELFF. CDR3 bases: TGTGCCAGTCGGGAGTTGAGGCACACCGGGGAGCTGTTTTTT.

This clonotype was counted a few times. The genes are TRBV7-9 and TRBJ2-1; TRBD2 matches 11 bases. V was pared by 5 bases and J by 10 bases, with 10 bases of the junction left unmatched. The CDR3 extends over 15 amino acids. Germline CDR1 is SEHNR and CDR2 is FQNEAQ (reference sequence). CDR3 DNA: TGTGCCAGCAGCAGCTTTAGCGGGAGGGCCGCCGAGCAGTTCTTC. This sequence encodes CASSSFSGRAAEQFF.

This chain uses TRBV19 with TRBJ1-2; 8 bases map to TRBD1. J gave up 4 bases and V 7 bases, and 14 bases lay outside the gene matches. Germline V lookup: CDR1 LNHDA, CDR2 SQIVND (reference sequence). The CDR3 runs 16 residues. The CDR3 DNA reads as TGTGCCAGTACCGAGGCGGGACAGGTCCCATTCTATGGCTACACCTTC. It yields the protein CASTEAGQVPFYGYTF.

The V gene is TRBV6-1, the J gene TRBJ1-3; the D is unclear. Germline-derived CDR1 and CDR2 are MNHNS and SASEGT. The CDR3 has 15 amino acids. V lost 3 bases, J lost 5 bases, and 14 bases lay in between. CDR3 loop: CASSDRLVGRNTIYF. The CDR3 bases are TGTGCCAGCAGTGATCGGTTGGTGGGGAGAAACACCATATATTTT.

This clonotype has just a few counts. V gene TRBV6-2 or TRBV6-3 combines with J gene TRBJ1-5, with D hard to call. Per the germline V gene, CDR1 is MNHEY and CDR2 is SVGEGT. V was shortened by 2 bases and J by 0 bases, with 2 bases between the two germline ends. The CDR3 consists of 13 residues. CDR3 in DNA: TGTGCCAGCAGTTACGGTAGCAATCAGCCCCAGCATTTT. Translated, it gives CASSYGSNQPQHF.

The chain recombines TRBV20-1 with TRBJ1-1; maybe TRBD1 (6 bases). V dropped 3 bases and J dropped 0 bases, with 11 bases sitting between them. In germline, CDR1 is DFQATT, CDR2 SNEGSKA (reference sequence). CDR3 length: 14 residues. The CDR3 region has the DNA TGCAGTGCTAGTGAGGGACACTTGAACACTGAAGCTTTCTTT. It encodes CSASEGHLNTEAFF.

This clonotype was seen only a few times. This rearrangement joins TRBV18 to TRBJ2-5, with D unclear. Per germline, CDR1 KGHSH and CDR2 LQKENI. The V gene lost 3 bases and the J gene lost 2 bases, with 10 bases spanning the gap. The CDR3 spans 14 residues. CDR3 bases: TGTGCCAGCTCACCGTCTCACAGTCAAGAGACCCAGTACTTC. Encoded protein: CASSPSHSQETQYF.

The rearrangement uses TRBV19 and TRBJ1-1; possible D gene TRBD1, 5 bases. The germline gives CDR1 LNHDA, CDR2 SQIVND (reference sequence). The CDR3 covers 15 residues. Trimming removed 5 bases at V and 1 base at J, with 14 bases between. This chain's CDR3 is CASSLRDLRNTEAFF. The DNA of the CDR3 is TGTGCCAGTAGTCTCCGGGACCTGAGGAACACTGAAGCTTTCTTT.

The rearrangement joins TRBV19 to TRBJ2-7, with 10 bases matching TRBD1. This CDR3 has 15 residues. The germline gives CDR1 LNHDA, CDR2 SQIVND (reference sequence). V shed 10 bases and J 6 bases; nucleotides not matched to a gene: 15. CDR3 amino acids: CATQSSGTGASEQYF. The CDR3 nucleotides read TGTGCCACCCAATCCTCCGGGACAGGGGCCTCCGAGCAGTACTTC.

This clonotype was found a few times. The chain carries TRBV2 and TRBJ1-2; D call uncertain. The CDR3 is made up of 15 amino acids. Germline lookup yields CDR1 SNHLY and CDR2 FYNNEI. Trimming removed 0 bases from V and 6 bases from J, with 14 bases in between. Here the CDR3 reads CASSEALRGLDGYTF. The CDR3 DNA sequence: TGTGCCAGCAGTGAAGCGCTTCGGGGTTTGGATGGCTACACCTTC.

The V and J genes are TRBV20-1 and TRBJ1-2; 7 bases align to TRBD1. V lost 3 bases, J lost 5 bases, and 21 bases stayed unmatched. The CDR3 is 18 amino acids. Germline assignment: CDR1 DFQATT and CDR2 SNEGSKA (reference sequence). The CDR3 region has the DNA TGCAGTGCTAGGTCTTGGGACAGCGGACCTCAAATTACATATGGCTACACCTTC. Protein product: CSARSWDSGPQITYGYTF.

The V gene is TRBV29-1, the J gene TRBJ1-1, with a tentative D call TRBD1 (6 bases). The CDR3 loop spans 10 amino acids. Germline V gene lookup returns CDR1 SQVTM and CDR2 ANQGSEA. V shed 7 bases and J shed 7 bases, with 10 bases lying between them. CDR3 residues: CSASDSEAFF. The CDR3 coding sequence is TGCAGCGCCTCGGACAGTGAAGCTTTCTTT. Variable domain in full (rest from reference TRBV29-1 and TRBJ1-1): SAVISQKPSRDICQRGTSLTIQCQVDSQVTMMFWYRQQPGQSLTLIATANQGSEATYESGFVIDKFPISRPNLTFSTLTVSNMSPEDSSIYLCSASDSEAFFGQGTRLTVV.